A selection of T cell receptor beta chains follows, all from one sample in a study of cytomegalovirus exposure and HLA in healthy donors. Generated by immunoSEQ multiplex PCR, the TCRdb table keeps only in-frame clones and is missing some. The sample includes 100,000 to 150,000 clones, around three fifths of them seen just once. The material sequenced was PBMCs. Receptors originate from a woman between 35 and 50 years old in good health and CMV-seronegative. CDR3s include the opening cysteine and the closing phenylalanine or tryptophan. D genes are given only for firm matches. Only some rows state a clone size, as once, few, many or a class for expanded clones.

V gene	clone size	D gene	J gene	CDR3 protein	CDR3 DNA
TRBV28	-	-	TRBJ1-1	CASSLRSGTLVNTEAFF	TGTGCCAGCAGTTTACGCAGCGGGACTCTGGTCAACACTGAAGCTTTCTTT
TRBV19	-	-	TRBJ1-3	CASSPQNPGNTIYF	TGTGCCAGTAGTCCTCAGAACCCTGGAAACACCATATATTTT
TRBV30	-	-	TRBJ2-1	CAWSVRGIDEQFF	TGTGCCTGGAGTGTACGAGGGATCGATGAGCAGTTCTTC
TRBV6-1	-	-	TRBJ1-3	CASSEWSSHKTGSNTIYF	TGTGCCAGCAGTGAATGGTCCAGCCACAAGACGGGGTCAAACACCATATATTTT
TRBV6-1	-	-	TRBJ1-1	CASRTGRNTEAFF	TGTGCCAGCAGAACAGGGCGGAACACTGAAGCTTTCTTT
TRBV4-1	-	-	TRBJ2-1	CASSQDRSLSGYNEQFF	TGCGCCAGCAGCCAAGACCGGTCCCTTTCTGGCTACAATGAGCAGTTCTTC
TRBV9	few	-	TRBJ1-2	CASSVGVGANYGYTF	TGTGCCAGCAGCGTGGGCGTAGGGGCAAACTATGGCTACACCTTC
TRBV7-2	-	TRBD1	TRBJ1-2	CASSSYAQGTGNDYGYTF	TGTGCCAGCAGCTCCTATGCACAAGGGACAGGGAACGACTATGGCTACACCTTC
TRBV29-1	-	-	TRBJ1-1	CSVATSNRATEAFF	TGCAGCGTTGCTACATCCAACAGGGCCACTGAAGCTTTCTTT
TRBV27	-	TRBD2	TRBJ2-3	CASSLWKRGGLTDTQYF	TGTGCCAGCAGTTTATGGAAGCGGGGGGGCCTAACAGATACGCAGTATTTT